A selection of T cell receptor beta chains follows, all from one sample in a study of blood T cells in healthy people across ages. TCRdb re-called the 5' RACE reads with MiXCR, one entry per CDR3 protein. This table has more than 750,000 distinct CDR3 sequences, 25% to 35% appearing once. Separately, the same data were catalogued under a study of T cells of mothers and their children.

The material sequenced was blood. The receptors were gathered from a middle-aged woman in good health. The CDR3 runs from the conserved cysteine through the conserved F or W. D genes are given only for firm matches. Clone size is not always given. Where it is, it says once, few, many or a class for expanded clones.

j_gene: TRBJ2-3
v_gene: TRBV6-4
abundance: medium-sized
len: 15
d_gene: TRBD1
CDR3nt: TGTGCCAGCAGTGACGGGACAGGGCACACAGATACGCAGTATTTT
CDR3aa: CASSDGTGHTDTQYF

j_gene: TRBJ2-1
v_gene: TRBV4-3
abundance: -
len: 16
d_gene: TRBD2
CDR3nt: TGCGCCAGCAGCCAAGAGTCACTAGCGGGGTACAATGAGCAGTTCTTC
CDR3aa: CASSQESLAGYNEQFF

j_gene: TRBJ2-1
v_gene: TRBV7-3
abundance: -
len: 15
d_gene: -
CDR3nt: TGTGCCAGCAGCTTAGGGCCAGACTCGAGGGAGACCCAGTTCTTC
CDR3aa: CASSLGPDSRETQFF

j_gene: TRBJ1-2
v_gene: TRBV5-1
abundance: -
len: 15
d_gene: TRBD1
CDR3nt: TGCGCCAGTATTCCGGGACAGTCATCTAACTATGGCTACACCTTC
CDR3aa: CASIPGQSSNYGYTF

j_gene: TRBJ2-5
v_gene: TRBV7-2
abundance: many
len: 14
d_gene: -
CDR3nt: TGTGCCAGCAGTTATTCCGGGGGAGGAGAGACCCAGTACTTC
CDR3aa: CASSYSGGGETQYF

j_gene: TRBJ2-7
v_gene: TRBV12-3/TRBV12-4
abundance: many
len: 17
d_gene: TRBD2
CDR3nt: TGTGCCAGCAGTTCACCTAGCGGGGGGCCGAGCTCCTACGAGCAGTACTTC
CDR3aa: CASSSPSGGPSSYEQYF

j_gene: TRBJ1-2
v_gene: TRBV7-9
abundance: -
len: 12
d_gene: -
CDR3nt: TGTGCCAGCAACCAATACAGTCATGGCTACACCTTC
CDR3aa: CASNQYSHGYTF

j_gene: TRBJ2-1
v_gene: TRBV28
abundance: few
len: 14
d_gene: TRBD1
CDR3nt: TGTGCCAGCACAGGGGACAGACCCTACAATGAGCAGTTCTTC
CDR3aa: CASTGDRPYNEQFF

j_gene: TRBJ1-2
v_gene: TRBV25-1
abundance: -
len: 16
d_gene: -
CDR3nt: TGTGCCAGTAGTGAATTAAGCGACGGCCCCTTGGGCGGCTACACCTTC
CDR3aa: CASSELSDGPLGGYTF

j_gene: TRBJ1-1
v_gene: TRBV5-1
abundance: -
len: 14
d_gene: TRBD1
CDR3nt: TGTGCCAGCAGCCCGAGGACAGGGGACACTGAAGCTTTCTTT
CDR3aa: CASSPRTGDTEAFF

j_gene: TRBJ1-1
v_gene: TRBV27
abundance: -
len: 15
d_gene: -
CDR3nt: TGTGCCAGCAGGCCCGGGACCGGACCGGAGACTGAAGCTTTCTTT
CDR3aa: CASRPGTGPETEAFF

j_gene: TRBJ1-1
v_gene: TRBV7-9
abundance: -
len: 15
d_gene: -
CDR3nt: TGTGCCAGCAGCTTAGGGCTGACGGCGAACACTGAAGCTTTCTTT
CDR3aa: CASSLGLTANTEAFF

j_gene: TRBJ1-1
v_gene: TRBV28
abundance: -
len: 16
d_gene: -
CDR3nt: TGTGCCAGCAGTCCTACCCGGAGGGGGTTGAACACTGAAGCTTTCTTT
CDR3aa: CASSPTRRGLNTEAFF

j_gene: TRBJ1-4
v_gene: TRBV20-1
abundance: few
len: 13
d_gene: TRBD1
CDR3nt: TGCATGGCCTACAGGGGAGATAAAGAAAAACTGTTTTTT
CDR3aa: CMAYRGDKEKLFF

j_gene: TRBJ2-1
v_gene: TRBV7-9
abundance: few
len: 12
d_gene: TRBD2
CDR3nt: TGTGCCAGCAGCGGGGGGGGTAATGAGCAGTTCTTC
CDR3aa: CASSGGGNEQFF

j_gene: TRBJ2-5
v_gene: TRBV12-3/TRBV12-4
abundance: few
len: 16
d_gene: TRBD2
CDR3nt: TGTGCCAGCAGTTCCGGACTAGCGGGGGTGCTAGAGACCCAGTACTTC
CDR3aa: CASSSGLAGVLETQYF

j_gene: TRBJ2-3
v_gene: TRBV5-1
abundance: -
len: 16
d_gene: TRBD2
CDR3nt: TGCGCCAGCAGCTTTCTAGCGGGGGGCACCGCAGATACGCAGTATTTT
CDR3aa: CASSFLAGGTADTQYF

j_gene: TRBJ2-3
v_gene: TRBV2
abundance: few
len: 18
d_gene: -
CDR3nt: TGTGCCAGCAGTAGAAGGGGGAGACTAGCCTCTAGCACAGATACGCAGTATTTT
CDR3aa: CASSRRGRLASSTDTQYF

j_gene: TRBJ2-4
v_gene: TRBV28
abundance: -
len: 16
d_gene: TRBD1
CDR3nt: TGTGCCAGCACCTTGGGGGTGACAGGGACATACAATGAGCAGTACTTC
CDR3aa: CASTLGVTGTYNEQYF

j_gene: TRBJ1-2
v_gene: TRBV7-9
abundance: many
len: 14
d_gene: -
CDR3nt: TGTGCCAGCAGCTTCGCGGAAGCTAACTATGGCTACACCTTC
CDR3aa: CASSFAEANYGYTF

j_gene: TRBJ2-7
v_gene: TRBV7-2
abundance: -
len: 18
d_gene: TRBD1
CDR3nt: TGTGCCAGCAGCCACATCACGGACAGGGGGCTACTTTACAACGAGCAGTACTTC
CDR3aa: CASSHITDRGLLYNEQYF

j_gene: TRBJ2-5
v_gene: TRBV4-2
abundance: -
len: 16
d_gene: TRBD1
CDR3nt: TGTGCCAGCAGCGAAGAGGGACAGGGGTGGGAAGAGACCCAGTACTTC
CDR3aa: CASSEEGQGWEETQYF

j_gene: TRBJ2-5
v_gene: TRBV28
abundance: few
len: 15
d_gene: -
CDR3nt: TGTGCCAGCAGTTCCCCGCCTAACCTCCAAGAGACCCAGTACTTC
CDR3aa: CASSSPPNLQETQYF

j_gene: TRBJ2-5
v_gene: TRBV12-3/TRBV12-4
abundance: many
len: 13
d_gene: TRBD2
CDR3nt: TGTGCCAGCGGGAGCGGGGGCAGAGGGACCCAGTACTTC
CDR3aa: CASGSGGRGTQYF

j_gene: TRBJ2-7
v_gene: TRBV14
abundance: many
len: 16
d_gene: -
CDR3nt: TGTGCCAGCAGCCAAGGTTTTGGGGGAAACTCCTACGAGCAGTACTTC
CDR3aa: CASSQGFGGNSYEQYF

j_gene: TRBJ2-7
v_gene: TRBV5-6
abundance: -
len: 16
d_gene: TRBD2
CDR3nt: TGTGCCAGCAGCCCACCACTAGCGGGGGTGTCCTACGAGCAGTACTTC
CDR3aa: CASSPPLAGVSYEQYF

j_gene: TRBJ2-7
v_gene: TRBV3-1
abundance: -
len: 11
d_gene: -
CDR3nt: TGTGCCAGCAGCCAAGTATGGCAGCAGTACTTC
CDR3aa: CASSQVWQQYF

j_gene: TRBJ2-7
v_gene: TRBV27
abundance: -
len: 14
d_gene: -
CDR3nt: TGTGCCTGCAGTTTAATCTACGACAGCCACGAGCAGTACTTC
CDR3aa: CACSLIYDSHEQYF

j_gene: TRBJ2-5
v_gene: TRBV7-2
abundance: many
len: 15
d_gene: TRBD1
CDR3nt: TGTGCCAGCAGCCCCTGGTTCGGGACAGCAGAGACCCAGTACTTC
CDR3aa: CASSPWFGTAETQYF

j_gene: TRBJ2-7
v_gene: TRBV9
abundance: -
len: 14
d_gene: -
CDR3nt: TGTGCCAGCAGCGTAGCCAGGACCTCCTACGAGCAGTACTTC
CDR3aa: CASSVARTSYEQYF

j_gene: TRBJ2-3
v_gene: TRBV28
abundance: -
len: 16
d_gene: TRBD2
CDR3nt: TGTGCCAGCAGTTCCCCGGCCACTAGCGGCCCCGGTACGCAGTATTTT
CDR3aa: CASSSPATSGPGTQYF

j_gene: TRBJ2-5
v_gene: TRBV12-3/TRBV12-4
abundance: few
len: 11
d_gene: -
CDR3nt: TGTGCCAGCAGTGACCGGGTTAACCAGTACTTC
CDR3aa: CASSDRVNQYF

j_gene: TRBJ2-6
v_gene: TRBV12-3/TRBV12-4
abundance: many
len: 16
d_gene: -
CDR3nt: TGTGCCAGCAGTTTCTCGATGGGTTCTGGGGCCAACGTCCTGACTTTC
CDR3aa: CASSFSMGSGANVLTF

j_gene: TRBJ2-7
v_gene: TRBV5-1
abundance: many
len: 14
d_gene: -
CDR3nt: TGCGCCAGCAGCTTGACGGGGCCATGGGACGAGCAGTACTTC
CDR3aa: CASSLTGPWDEQYF

j_gene: TRBJ2-7
v_gene: TRBV12-3/TRBV12-4
abundance: many
len: 13
d_gene: TRBD1
CDR3nt: TGTGCCAGCAGTTCGACAGGGCGACACGAGCAGTACTTC
CDR3aa: CASSSTGRHEQYF